This TCR beta chain is from a study of blood T cells in healthy people across ages. With a J-beta primer mix and a sample-barcoded 5' primer, a second PCR ran roughly 6 to 11 cycles. TCRdb processed the 5' RACE reads anew with MiXCR; each CDR3 protein has one entry. Altogether 800,000 or so distinct CDR3 sequences are present, approximately 59% being singletons, with the ten largest covering 28%. The CDR3 totals 15 residues. In germline, CDR1 is SGHRS, CDR2 YFSETQ. A remark on this clonotype: Its antigen is unknown.

Study-wide results and caveats: Roughly linear declines in TCR beta diversity per million T cells occurred with age. Expanded clonotype shifts may have been confounded, as the donors had an unknown CMV status.

The material sequenced was blood. This chain uses TRBV5-1 with TRBJ2-5, with 12 bases matching TRBD1. The assigned J gene may be wrong: the sequence end matches TRBJ2-1 better. The sequence was collected from a young man in good health. The CDR3 is CASSSAGTGGHEQFF. Here the CDR3 DNA reads TGCGCCAGCAGCTCGGCCGGGACAGGGGGCCATGAGCAGTTCTTC.